This TCR beta chain was identified during a study of T cells in Graves' hyperthyroidism and ophthalmopathy. Study results and limitations: Blood also contained most expanded thyroid clonotypes above 0.001. Ophthalmopathy and stable hyperthyroidism were separated by a 13 V-J model.

As regards this clonotype: What it binds is unknown.

Thyroid ultrasound, orbital computed tomography, clinical symptoms, and serum thyroxine and TRAb underpinned diagnoses. The CDR3 consists of 13 residues. CDR1 and CDR2 (germline): DFQATT, SNEGSKA (reference sequence). Trimming took 0 bases from V and 2 from J, leaving 7 bases between them. RNA transcripts were the template for amplifying TCR beta CDR3 regions. RT-PCR in the first round (using the HTBI primer set) targeted the TCR CDR3. TCRdb fed the multiplex PCR reads into MiXCR, producing one record per CDR3 protein. This sample has more than 500,000 distinct CDR3 sequences, with roughly 50% found just once.

The sample taken for sequencing was peripheral blood or thyroid tissue (not recorded which). The V gene is TRBV20-1, the J gene TRBJ2-5; D is unresolved. The origin of this receptor is an adult woman with Graves' disease, either hyperthyroidism or ophthalmopathy (not recorded which). Here the CDR3 reads CSARDMGQETQYF. The CDR3 DNA is TGCAGTGCTAGAGACATGGGACAAGAGACCCAGTACTTC.